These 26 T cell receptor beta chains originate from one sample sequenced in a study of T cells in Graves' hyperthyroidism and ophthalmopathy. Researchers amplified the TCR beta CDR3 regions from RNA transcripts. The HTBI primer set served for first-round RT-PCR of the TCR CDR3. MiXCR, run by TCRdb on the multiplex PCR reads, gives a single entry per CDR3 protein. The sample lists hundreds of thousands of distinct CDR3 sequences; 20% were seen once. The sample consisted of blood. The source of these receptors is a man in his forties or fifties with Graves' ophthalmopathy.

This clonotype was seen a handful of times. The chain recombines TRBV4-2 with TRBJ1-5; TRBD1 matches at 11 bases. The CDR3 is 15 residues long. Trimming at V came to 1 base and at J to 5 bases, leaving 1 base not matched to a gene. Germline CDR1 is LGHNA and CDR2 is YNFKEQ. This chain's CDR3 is CASSQGTGGDQPQHF. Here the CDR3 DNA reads TGTGCCAGCAGCCAAGGGACAGGGGGCGATCAGCCCCAGCATTTT.

CDR3 in DNA: TGTGCCAGTAGTATTCGGGGGCGCGGGCATAGGGGAGCTTTCTTT. Translated: CASSIRGRGHRGAFF. The chain couples TRBV19 to TRBJ2-2; perhaps TRBD1 as D (6 bases). The J call may be incorrect, as the DNA end agrees better with TRBJ1-1. CDR3 size: 15 residues. Germline lookup yields CDR1 LNHDA and CDR2 SQIVND (reference sequence).

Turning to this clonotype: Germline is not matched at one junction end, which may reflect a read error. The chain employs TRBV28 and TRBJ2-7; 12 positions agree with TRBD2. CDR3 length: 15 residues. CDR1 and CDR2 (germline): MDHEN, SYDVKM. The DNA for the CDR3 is TGTGCCAGCAGCGCAGGGACTAGCGGGTCCTACAAGCAGTACTTC. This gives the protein CASSAGTSGSYKQYF.

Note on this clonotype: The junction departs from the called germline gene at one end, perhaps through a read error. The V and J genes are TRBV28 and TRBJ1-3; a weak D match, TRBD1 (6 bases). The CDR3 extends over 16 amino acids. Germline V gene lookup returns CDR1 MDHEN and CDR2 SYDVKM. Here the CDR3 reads CASRLSTGISGNTIYF. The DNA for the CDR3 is TGTGCCAGCAGGTTATCTACAGGGATCTCTGGAAACACCATATATTTT.

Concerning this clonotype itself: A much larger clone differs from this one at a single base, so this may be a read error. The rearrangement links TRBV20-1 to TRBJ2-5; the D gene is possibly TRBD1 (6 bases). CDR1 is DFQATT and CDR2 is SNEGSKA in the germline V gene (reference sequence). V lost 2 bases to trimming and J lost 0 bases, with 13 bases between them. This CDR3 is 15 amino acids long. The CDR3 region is CSARRVRGNQETQYF. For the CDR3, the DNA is TGCAGTGCTAGAAGGGTGAGGGGGAACCAAGAGACCCAGTACTTC.

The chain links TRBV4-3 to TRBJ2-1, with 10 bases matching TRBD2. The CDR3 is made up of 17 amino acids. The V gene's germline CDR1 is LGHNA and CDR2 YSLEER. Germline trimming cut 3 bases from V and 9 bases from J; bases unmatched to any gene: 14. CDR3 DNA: TGCGCCAGCAGCCAGGGCCCGGGGCTAGCGGGAGAAGGTGAGCAGTTCTTC. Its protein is CASSQGPGLAGEGEQFF.

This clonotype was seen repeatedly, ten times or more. The CDR3 region has the DNA TGTGCCAGCAGCCATGACAGGGCTCGCTCTGGGGCCAACGTCCTGACTTTC. Encoded protein: CASSHDRARSGANVLTF. The rearrangement links TRBV12-3 or TRBV12-4 to TRBJ2-6, with TRBD1 matching over 7 bases. This CDR3 is built from 17 residues. V lost 6 bases, J lost 0 bases, and 8 bases stayed unmatched.

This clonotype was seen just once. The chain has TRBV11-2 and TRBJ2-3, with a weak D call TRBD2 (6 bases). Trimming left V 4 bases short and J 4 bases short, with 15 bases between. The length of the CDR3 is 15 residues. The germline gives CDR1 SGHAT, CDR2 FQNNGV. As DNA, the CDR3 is TGTGCCAGCAGCTCTATTTTCGGGGACTCAGATACGCAGTATTTT. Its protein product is CASSSIFGDSDTQYF.

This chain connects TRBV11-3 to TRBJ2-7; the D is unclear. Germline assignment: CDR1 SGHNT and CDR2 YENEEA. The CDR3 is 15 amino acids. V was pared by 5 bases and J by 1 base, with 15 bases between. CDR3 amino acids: CASSARLGSSYEQYF. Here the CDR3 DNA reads TGTGCCAGCAGCGCTCGCCTCGGGTCTTCCTACGAGCAGTACTTC.

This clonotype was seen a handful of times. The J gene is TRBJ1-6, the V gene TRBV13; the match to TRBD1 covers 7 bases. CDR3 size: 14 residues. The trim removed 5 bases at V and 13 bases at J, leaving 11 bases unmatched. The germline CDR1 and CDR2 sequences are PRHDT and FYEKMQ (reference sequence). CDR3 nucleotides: TGTGCCAGCAGCCCCGGGACAGCCTCAGATCCCCTCCACTTT. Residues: CASSPGTASDPLHF.

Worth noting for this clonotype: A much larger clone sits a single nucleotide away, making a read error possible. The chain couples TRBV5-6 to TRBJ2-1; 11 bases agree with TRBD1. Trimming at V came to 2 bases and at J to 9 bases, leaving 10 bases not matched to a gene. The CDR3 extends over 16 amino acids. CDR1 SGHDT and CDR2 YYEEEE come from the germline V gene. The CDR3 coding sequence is TGTGCCAGCAGCTTAAGGGTGGGGACAGGGGGTGGTGAGCAGTTCTTC. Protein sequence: CASSLRVGTGGGEQFF.

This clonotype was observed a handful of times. The CDR3 coding sequence is TGTGCCAGTAGCATCCGGGACAGGGAGTACGAGCAGTACTTC. Protein product: CASSIRDREYEQYF. This chain uses TRBV19 with TRBJ2-7; TRBD1 matches 9 bases. The CDR3 runs 14 residues. V lost 6 bases and J lost 4; bases outside the gene matches: 7. In germline, CDR1 is LNHDA, CDR2 SQIVND (reference sequence).

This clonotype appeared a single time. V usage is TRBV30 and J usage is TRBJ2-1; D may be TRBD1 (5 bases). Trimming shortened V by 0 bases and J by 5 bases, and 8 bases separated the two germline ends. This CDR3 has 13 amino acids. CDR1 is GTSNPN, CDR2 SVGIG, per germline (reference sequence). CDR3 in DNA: TGTGCCTGGAGTGTACAGGCCCACAATGAGCAGTTCTTC. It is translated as CAWSVQAHNEQFF. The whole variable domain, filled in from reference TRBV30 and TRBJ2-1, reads SQTIHQWPATLVQPVGSPLSLECTVEGTSNPNLYWYRQAAGRGLQLLFYSVGIGQISSEVPQNLSASRPQDRQFILSSKKLLLSDSGFYLCAWSVQAHNEQFFGPGTRLTVL.

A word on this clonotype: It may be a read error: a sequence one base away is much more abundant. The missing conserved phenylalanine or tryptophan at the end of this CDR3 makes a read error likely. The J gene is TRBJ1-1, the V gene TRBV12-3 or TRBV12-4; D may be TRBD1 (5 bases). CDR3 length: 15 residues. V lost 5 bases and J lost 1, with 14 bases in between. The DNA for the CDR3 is TGTGCCAGCAGTCCTATGGGACGGGGGAACACTGAAGCTTTCATT. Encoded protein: CASSPMGRGNTEAFI.

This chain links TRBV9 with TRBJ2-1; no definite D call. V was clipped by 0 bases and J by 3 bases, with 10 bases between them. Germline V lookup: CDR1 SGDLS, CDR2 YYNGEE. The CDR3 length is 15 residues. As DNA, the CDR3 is TGTGCCAGCAGCGTAGCTGGGAACAACTACAATGAGCAGTTCTTC. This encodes CASSVAGNNYNEQFF.

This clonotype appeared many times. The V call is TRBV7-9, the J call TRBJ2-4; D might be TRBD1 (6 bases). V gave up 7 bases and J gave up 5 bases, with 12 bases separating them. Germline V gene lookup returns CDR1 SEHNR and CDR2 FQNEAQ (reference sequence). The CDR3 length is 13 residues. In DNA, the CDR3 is TGTGCCAGCACCTTGGGGACACAAAACATTCAGTACTTC. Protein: CASTLGTQNIQYF.

Written as DNA, the CDR3 is TGTGCCAGCTCGCCTAACCCCGGGATGGGGAATGAAAAACTGTTTTTT. Translated, it gives CASSPNPGMGNEKLFF. This sequence joins TRBV18 and TRBJ1-4; D remains ambiguous. The V end was cut by 6 bases, the J end by 5 bases, with 19 bases between. There are 16 residues in the CDR3. From germline, CDR1 is KGHSH and CDR2 LQKENI.

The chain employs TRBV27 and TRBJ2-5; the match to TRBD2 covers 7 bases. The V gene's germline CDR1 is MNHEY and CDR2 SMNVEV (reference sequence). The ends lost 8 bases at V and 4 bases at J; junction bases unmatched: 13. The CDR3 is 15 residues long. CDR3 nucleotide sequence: TGTGCCAGCGGTGGGGGGAGGGGCGAAGGAGAGACCCAGTACTTC. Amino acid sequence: CASGGGRGEGETQYF.

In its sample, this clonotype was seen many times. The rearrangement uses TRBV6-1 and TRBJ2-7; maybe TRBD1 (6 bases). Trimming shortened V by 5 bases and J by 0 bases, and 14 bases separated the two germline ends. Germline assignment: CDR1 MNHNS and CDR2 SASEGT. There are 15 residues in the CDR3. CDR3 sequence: CASSSVRGSSYEQYF. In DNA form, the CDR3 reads TGTGCCAGCAGTTCCGTCAGGGGATCCTCCTACGAGCAGTACTTC.

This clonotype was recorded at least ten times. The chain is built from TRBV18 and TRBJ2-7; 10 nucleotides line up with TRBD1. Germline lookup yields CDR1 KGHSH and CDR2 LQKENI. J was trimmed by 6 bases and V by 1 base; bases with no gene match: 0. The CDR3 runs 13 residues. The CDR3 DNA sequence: TGTGCCAGCTCACCACGGACAGGGGGCGAGCAGTACTTC. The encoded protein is CASSPRTGGEQYF.

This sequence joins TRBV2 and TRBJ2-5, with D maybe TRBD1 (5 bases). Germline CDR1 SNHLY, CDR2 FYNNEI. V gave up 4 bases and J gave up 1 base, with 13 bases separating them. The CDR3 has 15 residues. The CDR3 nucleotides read TGTGCCAGCAGTGCTGCCAGGGTGGGCCAAGAGACCCAGTACTTC. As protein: CASSAARVGQETQYF.

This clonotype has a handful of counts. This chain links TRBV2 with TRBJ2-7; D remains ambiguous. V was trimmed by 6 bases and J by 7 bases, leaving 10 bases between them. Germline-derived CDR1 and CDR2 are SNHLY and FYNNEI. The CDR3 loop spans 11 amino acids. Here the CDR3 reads CASRQSREQYF. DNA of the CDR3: TGTGCCAGCAGACAAAGTCGAGAGCAGTACTTC. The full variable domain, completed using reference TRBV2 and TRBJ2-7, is EPEVTQTPSHQVTQMGQEVILRCVPISNHLYFYWYRQILGQKVEFLVSFYNNEISEKSEIFDDQFSVERPDGSNFTLKIRSTKLEDSAMYFCASRQSREQYFGPGTRLTVT.

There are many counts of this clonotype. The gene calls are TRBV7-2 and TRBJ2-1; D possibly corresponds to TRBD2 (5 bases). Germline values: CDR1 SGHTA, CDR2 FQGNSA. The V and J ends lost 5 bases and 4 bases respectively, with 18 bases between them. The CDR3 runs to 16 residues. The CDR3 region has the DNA TGTGCCAGCAGCCTACTCAGAGGGAGTATGTACAATGAGCAGTTCTTC. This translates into CASSLLRGSMYNEQFF.

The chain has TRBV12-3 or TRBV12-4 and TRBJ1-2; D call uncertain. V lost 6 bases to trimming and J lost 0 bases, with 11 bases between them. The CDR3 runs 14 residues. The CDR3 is CASRLWSSNYGYTF. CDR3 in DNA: TGTGCCAGCAGGTTGTGGTCGTCTAACTATGGCTACACCTTC.

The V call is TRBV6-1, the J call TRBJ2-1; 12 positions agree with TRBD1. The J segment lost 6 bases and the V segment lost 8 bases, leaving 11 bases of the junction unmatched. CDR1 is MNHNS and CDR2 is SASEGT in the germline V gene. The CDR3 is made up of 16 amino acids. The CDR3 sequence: CASGGRGQGAINEQFF. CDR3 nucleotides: TGTGCCAGCGGAGGAAGGGGACAGGGGGCGATCAATGAGCAGTTCTTC.

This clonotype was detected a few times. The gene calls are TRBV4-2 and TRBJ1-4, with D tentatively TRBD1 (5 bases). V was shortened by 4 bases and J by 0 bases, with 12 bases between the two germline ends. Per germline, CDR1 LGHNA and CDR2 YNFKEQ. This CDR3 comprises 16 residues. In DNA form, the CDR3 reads TGTGCCAGCAGCCTCATCACAGGAGCAACTAATGAAAAACTGTTTTTT. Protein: CASSLITGATNEKLFF.